The 22 T cell receptor beta chains in this list originate from one sample, sequenced in a study of T cell responses to AZD1222 COVID-19 vaccine (dated by TCRdb to the early 2020s). Receptor libraries were prepared by the immunoSEQ multiplex PCR assay. In TCRdb, the immuneACCESS table is reduced to in-frame sequences with V and J assigned. These tables do not hold every clone; where another copy was compared, an unresolved V gene accounts for under half, and the others remain unexplained. The sample profile shows 150,000 to 200,000 clones; 90% of them were found once. The ten largest account for around 6.3% of the sample. Read against the paper, the sample's time point label means: about 28 days (+/-7) after the second vaccine dose. The sample in question was peripheral blood, obtained 28 days after the second AZD1222 dose. These receptors originate from an adult who received the AZD1222 COVID-19 vaccine.

The chain uses TRBV7-9 and TRBJ2-2; D not resolved. Germline V CDR1 and CDR2: SEHNR, FQNEAQ (reference sequence). This CDR3 contains 13 residues. The V and J ends lost 8 bases and 4 bases respectively, with 11 bases between them. The CDR3 sequence is CASRASATGELFF. For the CDR3, the DNA is TGTGCCAGCCGAGCTTCTGCCACCGGGGAGCTGTTTTTT. Filled out from reference TRBV7-9 and TRBJ2-2, the complete variable domain reads DTGVSQNPRHKITKRGQNVTFRCDPISEHNRLYWYRQTLGQGPEFLTYFQNEAQLEKSRLLSDRFSAERPKGSFSTLEIQRTEQGDSAMYLCASRASATGELFFGEGSRLTVL.

The chain has TRBV6-5 and TRBJ2-3; D call uncertain. The germline gives CDR1 MNHEY, CDR2 SVGAGI. CDR3 length equals 16 residues. Trimming pared 3 bases from V and 0 bases from J, leaving 13 bases between. For the CDR3, the DNA is TGTGCCAGCAGTTATTCGGTACGGCGTAGCACAGATACGCAGTATTTT. It yields the protein CASSYSVRRSTDTQYF.

A remark on this clone: The same CDR3 arises from other DNA sequences in this sample as well. The chain recombines TRBV7-9 with TRBJ2-5; D gene ambiguous. The CDR3 is made up of 14 amino acids. The germline V gene encodes CDR1 SEHNR and CDR2 FQNEAQ (reference sequence). Trimming took off 4 bases at V and 1 base at J, with 10 bases between the two ends. The CDR3 is CASSSWTLQETQYF. CDR3 DNA: TGTGCCAGCAGCTCATGGACCCTCCAAGAGACCCAGTACTTC.

This chain links TRBV28 with TRBJ2-4; maybe TRBD2 (6 bases). The CDR3 sequence is 15 residues long. The germline V gene has CDR1 MDHEN and CDR2 SYDVKM. The V end was cut by 3 bases, the J end by 6 bases, with 15 bases between. The CDR3 sequence is CASSFQGVGGNIQYF. In DNA form, the CDR3 reads TGTGCCAGCAGTTTCCAGGGAGTGGGGGGAAACATTCAGTACTTC.

CDR3 DNA sequence: TGTGCCAGCAGCCAACTCCAGGGACAGAGTATCTCTGGAAACACCATATATTTT. Its translation: CASSQLQGQSISGNTIYF. The J gene is TRBJ1-3, the V gene TRBV14, with 7 nucleotides matching TRBD1. Germline V gives CDR1 SGHDN, CDR2 FVKESK. The CDR3 covers 18 residues. Unmatched junction bases numbered 10, after V lost 2 bases and J lost 0 bases.

This clone was seen just once. V usage is TRBV10-1 and J usage is TRBJ2-5; D gene unclear. V lost 8 bases and J 2 bases, leaving 15 bases between the germline ends. This CDR3 is 14 amino acids long. Germline V gene data show CDR1 as WNHNN and CDR2 as SYGVQD (reference sequence). CDR3: CASYSLCWQETQYF. CDR3 nucleotide sequence: TGCGCCAGCTACAGTTTATGCTGGCAAGAGACCCAGTACTTC.

The chain carries TRBV19 and TRBJ1-5, with D possibly TRBD1 on 5 matching bases. The CDR3 consists of 16 residues. Germline-derived CDR1 and CDR2 are LNHDA and SQIVND (reference sequence). Trimming shortened V by 3 bases and J by 5 bases, and 17 bases separated the two germline ends. For the CDR3, the DNA is TGTGCCAGTAGTATTCAGTTAAACAGGCGGGATCAGCCCCAGCATTTT. Its protein product is CASSIQLNRRDQPQHF.

This chain joins TRBV5-4 and TRBJ2-5; TRBD2 matches 10 bases. Per the germline V gene, CDR1 is SGHNT and CDR2 is YYREEE (reference sequence). The CDR3 is 16 amino acids. After removal of 4 bases from V and 1 base from J, the junction contained 7 bases not matched to a gene. The CDR3 spells CASSPILAGAQETQYF. The DNA for the CDR3 is TGTGCCAGCAGCCCTATTCTAGCGGGAGCCCAAGAGACCCAGTACTTC.

The V gene is TRBV6-2 or TRBV6-3, the J gene TRBJ2-1; D possibly corresponds to TRBD2 (6 bases). The CDR3 runs 15 residues. CDR1 is MNHEY, CDR2 SVGEGT, per germline. Trimming shortened V by 4 bases and J by 1 base, and 11 bases separated the two germline ends. For the CDR3, the DNA is TGTGCCAGCAGTTTAAAGGGGACTTCCTACAATGAGCAGTTCTTC. Its translation is CASSLKGTSYNEQFF.

The chain employs TRBV2 and TRBJ2-7; maybe TRBD1 (6 bases). Trimming stripped 6 bases from V and 0 bases from J, with 15 bases between. Per germline, CDR1 SNHLY and CDR2 FYNNEI. The CDR3 is 15 amino acids. The CDR3 protein is CASRYNRDPSYEQYF. DNA of the CDR3: TGTGCCAGCAGGTATAACAGGGACCCCTCCTACGAGCAGTACTTC.

The chain recombines TRBV11-3 with TRBJ2-7; no clear D. The CDR3 is 14 residues long. Trimming removed 5 bases from V and 3 bases from J, with 14 bases in between. Germline CDR1 reads SGHNT; CDR2 reads YENEEA. DNA for the CDR3: TGTGCCAGCAGCACAATTTTGGTCAGCTACGAGCAGTACTTC. This gives the protein CASSTILVSYEQYF.

The gene calls are TRBV4-3 and TRBJ2-2; 10 bases line up with TRBD2. Per germline, CDR1 LGHNA and CDR2 YSLEER. V was clipped by 3 bases and J by 2 bases; unmatched bases: 9. This CDR3 spans 18 amino acids. Here the CDR3 reads CASSHVASGRDNTGELFF. The CDR3 DNA follows: TGCGCCAGCAGCCACGTGGCAAGCGGGAGGGATAACACCGGGGAGCTGTTTTTT.

V is TRBV30 and J is TRBJ1-2; D uncertain. The germline V gene has CDR1 GTSNPN and CDR2 SVGIG (reference sequence). Trimming took 2 bases from V and 0 from J, leaving 10 bases between them. The CDR3 extends over 14 amino acids. The CDR3 DNA is TGTGCCTGGAGTCCGGGGATAGCTAACTATGGCTACACCTTC. Its protein is CAWSPGIANYGYTF.

The rearrangement joins TRBV5-1 to TRBJ2-3, with TRBD2 as a possible D gene (5 bases). Germline V gives CDR1 SGHRS, CDR2 YFSETQ. V lost 6 bases and J 2 bases, leaving 13 bases between the germline ends. The CDR3 is made up of 14 amino acids. CDR3 residues: CASTVGGTTDTQYF. The DNA of the CDR3 is TGCGCCAGCACCGTTGGAGGAACCACAGATACGCAGTATTTT.

The chain links TRBV6-2 or TRBV6-3 to TRBJ2-7; no clear D. V was cut by 3 bases and J by 4 bases, with 13 bases left in between. The V gene's germline CDR1 is MNHEY and CDR2 SVGEGT. The CDR3 consists of 14 residues. The DNA of the CDR3 is TGTGCCAGCAGTTATCCGAACGCCGGGTACGAGCAGTACTTC. It yields the protein CASSYPNAGYEQYF.

This chain uses TRBV7-6 with TRBJ2-7; 9 bases align to TRBD2. Losses at the gene ends were 3 bases for V and 0 bases for J; bases not matched to a gene: 6. Germline V gene lookup returns CDR1 SGHVS and CDR2 FNYEAQ. The CDR3 is 16 amino acids. CDR3 DNA sequence: TGTGCCAGCAGCTTTGGCGGGAGGGCCGGCTCCTACGAGCAGTACTTC. Protein: CASSFGGRAGSYEQYF.

CDR3 nucleotides: TGCGCCAGCAGCTTGGGGGGGCAAGGGGCCAACGTCCTGACTTTC. Its protein product is CASSLGGQGANVLTF. The chain joins TRBV5-1 to TRBJ2-6, with a possible D match to TRBD1 (6 bases). The germline gives CDR1 SGHRS, CDR2 YFSETQ. V shed 0 bases and J shed 4 bases, with 8 bases lying between them. The CDR3 loop spans 15 amino acids.

The gene calls are TRBV19 and TRBJ1-3; no clear D. The CDR3 length is 14 residues. Germline CDR1 reads LNHDA; CDR2 reads SQIVND (reference sequence). The V gene lost 6 bases and the J gene lost 4 bases, with 13 bases spanning the gap. CDR3 in DNA: TGTGCCAGTAGACACCAATCGAGGGGAAACACCATATATTTT. Its translation: CASRHQSRGNTIYF.

This sequence joins TRBV20-1 and TRBJ2-2; TRBD1 might be the D (5 bases). Germline loops: CDR1 DFQATT, CDR2 SNEGSKA (reference sequence). Deletions cut 3 bases from V and 3 bases from J, with 14 bases between. The CDR3 is 15 residues long. As DNA, the CDR3 is TGCAGTGCTAGTCTCCAGGGCAGGGACACCGGGGAGCTGTTTTTT. Encoded protein: CSASLQGRDTGELFF.

The sample holds a few counts of this clone. The V gene is TRBV7-3, the J gene TRBJ2-7, with D hard to call. Germline V gives CDR1 SGHTA, CDR2 FQGTGA. This CDR3 is 13 amino acids long. The V and J ends lost 4 bases and 6 bases respectively, with 13 bases between them. The CDR3 reads CASSSASSTEQYF. The CDR3 nucleotides are TGTGCCAGCAGCTCCGCATCGTCTACCGAGCAGTACTTC.

This chain joins TRBV28 and TRBJ2-1; D uncertain. V lost 5 bases to trimming and J lost 4 bases, with 15 bases between them. Looked up from germline, CDR1 is MDHEN and CDR2 is SYDVKM. The CDR3 covers 15 residues. CDR3 in DNA: TGTGCCAGCAGTCTTTTAACGAGCGTATACAATGAGCAGTTCTTC. Its protein product is CASSLLTSVYNEQFF.

The gene calls are TRBV7-9 and TRBJ1-1, with D possibly matching TRBD1 (6 bases). This CDR3 spans 15 amino acids. CDR1 and CDR2 from the germline V gene are SEHNR and FQNEAQ (reference sequence). V was pared by 1 base and J by 2 bases, with 11 bases between. CDR3 residues: CASSLVAGANTEAFF. The CDR3 nucleotides read TGTGCCAGCAGCTTAGTTGCAGGGGCCAACACTGAAGCTTTCTTT.